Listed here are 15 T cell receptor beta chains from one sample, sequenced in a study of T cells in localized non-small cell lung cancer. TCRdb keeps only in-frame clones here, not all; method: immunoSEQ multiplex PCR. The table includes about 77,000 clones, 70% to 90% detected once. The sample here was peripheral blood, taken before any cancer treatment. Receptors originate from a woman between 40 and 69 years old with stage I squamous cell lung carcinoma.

The CDR3 sequence: CASSLGGRGASGETQYF. DNA of the CDR3: TGTGCCAGCAGCTTGGGGGGCAGGGGTGCCTCCGGGGAGACCCAGTACTTC. The J gene is TRBJ2-5, the V gene TRBV5-4; the D gene is possibly TRBD1 (6 bases). The CDR3 covers 17 residues. CDR1 and CDR2 from the germline V gene are SGHNT and YYREEE (reference sequence). Trimming removed 0 bases at V and 5 bases at J, with 20 bases between. The variable domain in full, with the rest retrieved from reference TRBV5-4 and TRBJ2-5, is ETGVTQSPTHLIKTRGQQVTLRCSSQSGHNTVSWYQQALGQGPQFIFQYYREEENGRGNFPPRFSGLQFPNYSSELNVNALELDDSALYLCASSLGGRGASGETQYFGPGTRLLVL.

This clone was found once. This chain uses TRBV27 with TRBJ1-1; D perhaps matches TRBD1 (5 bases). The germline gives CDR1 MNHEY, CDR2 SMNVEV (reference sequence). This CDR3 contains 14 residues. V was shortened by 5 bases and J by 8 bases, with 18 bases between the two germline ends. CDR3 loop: CASSRAGGGAEAFF. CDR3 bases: TGTGCCAGCAGTCGAGCGGGTGGAGGGGCAGAAGCTTTCTTT.

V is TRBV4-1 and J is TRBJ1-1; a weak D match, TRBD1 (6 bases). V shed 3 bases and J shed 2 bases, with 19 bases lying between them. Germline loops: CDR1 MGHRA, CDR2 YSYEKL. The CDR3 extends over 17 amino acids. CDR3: CASSQATGPQLNTEAFF. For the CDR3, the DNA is TGCGCCAGCAGCCAGGCTACAGGGCCGCAGCTCAACACTGAAGCTTTCTTT.

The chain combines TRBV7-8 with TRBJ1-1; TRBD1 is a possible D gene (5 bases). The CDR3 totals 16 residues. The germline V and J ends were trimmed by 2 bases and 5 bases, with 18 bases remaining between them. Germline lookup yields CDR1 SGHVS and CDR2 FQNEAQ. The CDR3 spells CASSLMNGRGETEAFF. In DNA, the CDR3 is TGTGCCAGCAGCTTAATGAACGGGAGAGGGGAAACTGAAGCTTTCTTT. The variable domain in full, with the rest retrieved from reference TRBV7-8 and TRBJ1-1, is GAGVSQSPRYKVAKRGQDVALRCDPISGHVSLFWYQQALGQGPEFLTYFQNEAQLDKSGLPSDRFFAERPEGSVSTLKIQRTQQEDSAVYLCASSLMNGRGETEAFFGQGTRLTVV.

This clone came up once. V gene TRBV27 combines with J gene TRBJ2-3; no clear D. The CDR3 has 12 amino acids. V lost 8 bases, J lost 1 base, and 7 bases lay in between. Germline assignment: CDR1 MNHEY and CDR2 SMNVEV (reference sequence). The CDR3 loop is CASRRGTDTQYF. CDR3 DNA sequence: TGTGCCAGCCGTCGTGGCACAGATACGCAGTATTTT.

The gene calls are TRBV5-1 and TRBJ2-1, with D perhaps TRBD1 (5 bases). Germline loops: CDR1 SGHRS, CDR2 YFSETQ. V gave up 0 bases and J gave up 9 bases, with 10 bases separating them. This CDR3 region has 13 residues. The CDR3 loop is CASSLVQQGEQFF. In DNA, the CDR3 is TGCGCCAGCAGCTTGGTCCAGCAGGGTGAGCAGTTCTTC.

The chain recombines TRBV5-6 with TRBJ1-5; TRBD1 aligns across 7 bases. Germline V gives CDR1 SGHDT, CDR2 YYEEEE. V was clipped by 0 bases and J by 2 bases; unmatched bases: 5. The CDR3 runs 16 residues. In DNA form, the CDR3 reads TGTGCCAGCAGCTTGGAGCGGACAGGCGGCAATCAGCCCCAGCATTTT. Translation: CASSLERTGGNQPQHF. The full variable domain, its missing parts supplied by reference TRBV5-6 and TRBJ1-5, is DAGVTQSPTHLIKTRGQQVTLRCSPKSGHDTVSWYQQALGQGPQFIFQYYEEEERQRGNFPDRFSGHQFPNYSSELNVNALLLGDSALYLCASSLERTGGNQPQHFGDGTRLSIL.

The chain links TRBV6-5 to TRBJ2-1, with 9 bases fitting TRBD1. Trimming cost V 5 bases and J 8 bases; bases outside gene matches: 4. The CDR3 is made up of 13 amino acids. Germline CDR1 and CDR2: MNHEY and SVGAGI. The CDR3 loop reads CASSTGGPYEQFF. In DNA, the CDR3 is TGTGCCAGCAGTACAGGGGGCCCGTATGAGCAGTTCTTC.

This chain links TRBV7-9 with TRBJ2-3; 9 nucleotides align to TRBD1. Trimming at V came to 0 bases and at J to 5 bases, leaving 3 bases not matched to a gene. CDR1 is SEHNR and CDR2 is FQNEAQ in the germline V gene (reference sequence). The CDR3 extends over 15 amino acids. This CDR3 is CASSLATGGLDTQYF. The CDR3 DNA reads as TGTGCCAGCAGCTTAGCGACAGGGGGTTTAGATACGCAGTATTTT.

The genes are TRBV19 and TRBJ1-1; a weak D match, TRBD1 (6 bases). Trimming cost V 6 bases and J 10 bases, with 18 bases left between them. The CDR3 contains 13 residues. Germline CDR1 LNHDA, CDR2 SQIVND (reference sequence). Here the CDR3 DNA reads TGTGCCAGTAGCCAAAGGGGGGGCCAGGGAGCTTTCTTT. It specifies CASSQRGGQGAFF.

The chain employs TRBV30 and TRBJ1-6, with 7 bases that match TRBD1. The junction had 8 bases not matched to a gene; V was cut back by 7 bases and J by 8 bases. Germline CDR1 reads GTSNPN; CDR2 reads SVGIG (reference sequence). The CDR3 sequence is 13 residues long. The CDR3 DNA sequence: TGTGCCTACCACCGGGACAGCCATTCACCCCTCCACTTT. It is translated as CAYHRDSHSPLHF. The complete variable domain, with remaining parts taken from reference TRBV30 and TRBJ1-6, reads SQTIHQWPATLVQPVGSPLSLECTVEGTSNPNLYWYRQAAGRGLQLLFYSVGIGQISSEVPQNLSASRPQDRQFILSSKKLLLSDSGFYLCAYHRDSHSPLHFGNGTRLTVT.

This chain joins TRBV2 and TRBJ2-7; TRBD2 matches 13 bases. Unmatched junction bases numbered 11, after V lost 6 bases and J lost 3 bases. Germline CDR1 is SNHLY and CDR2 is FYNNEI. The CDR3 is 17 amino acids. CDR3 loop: CASRVRLAGGYYYEQYF. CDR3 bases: TGTGCCAGCAGAGTACGACTAGCGGGGGGTTATTACTACGAGCAGTACTTC.

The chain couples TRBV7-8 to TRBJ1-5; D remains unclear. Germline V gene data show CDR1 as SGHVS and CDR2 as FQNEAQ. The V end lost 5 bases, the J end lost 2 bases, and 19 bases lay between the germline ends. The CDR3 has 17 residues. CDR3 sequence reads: CASSHDGWRAGNQPQHF. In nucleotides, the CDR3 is TGTGCCAGCAGCCACGACGGGTGGCGTGCGGGCAATCAGCCCCAGCATTTT. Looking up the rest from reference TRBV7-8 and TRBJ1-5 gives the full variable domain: GAGVSQSPRYKVAKRGQDVALRCDPISGHVSLFWYQQALGQGPEFLTYFQNEAQLDKSGLPSDRFFAERPEGSVSTLKIQRTQQEDSAVYLCASSHDGWRAGNQPQHFGDGTRLSIL.

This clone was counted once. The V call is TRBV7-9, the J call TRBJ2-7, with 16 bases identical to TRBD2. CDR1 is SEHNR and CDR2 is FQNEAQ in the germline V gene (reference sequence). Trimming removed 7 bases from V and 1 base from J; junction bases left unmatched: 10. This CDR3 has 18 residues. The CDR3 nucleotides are TGTGCCAGCAATTTTGGGACTAGCGGGGGGGCATGGTCCTACGAGCAGTACTTC. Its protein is CASNFGTSGGAWSYEQYF.

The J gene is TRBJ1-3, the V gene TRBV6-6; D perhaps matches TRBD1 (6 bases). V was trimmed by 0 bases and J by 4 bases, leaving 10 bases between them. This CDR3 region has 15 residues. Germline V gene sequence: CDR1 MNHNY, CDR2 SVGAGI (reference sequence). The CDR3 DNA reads TGTGCCAGCAGTTACTCGGGGGGGCGAGGAAACACCATATATTTT. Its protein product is CASSYSGGRGNTIYF.